The sequence of this TCR beta chain was determined in a study of technical replicates of blood from a few donors. Trimming pared 3 bases from V and 4 bases from J, leaving 12 bases between. Germline CDR1 and CDR2: MNHEY and SMNVEV (reference sequence). The CDR3 has 14 residues. Clones were sequenced by immunoSEQ multiplex PCR, and TCRdb holds only the in-frame ones, with some missing. The data contain nearly 80,000 clones, 90% to 95% of them seen just once; the ten biggest clones take up around 0.4%. The sequence was obtained from a human donor in good health. This rearrangement joins TRBV27 to TRBJ1-2; no firm D call. Specimen: T cells isolated from PBMCs. In DNA form, the CDR3 reads TGTGCCAGCAGTTTGAGAGGGTCCGGCTATGGCTACACCTTC. This gives the protein CASSLRGSGYGYTF.